This T cell receptor beta chain derives from a study of shared clonotypes between healthy human individuals. Whole-study results and caveats: Sequencing of the sorted subsets was shown by rarefaction to be incomplete despite large depth.

TCRdb's copy holds only in-frame clones and misses some; the assay was immunoSEQ multiplex PCR. The sample records some 2,400,000 clones, under 97% being singletons. The V gene's germline CDR1 is MNHEY and CDR2 SVGAGI. V gave up 7 bases and J gave up 3 bases; unmatched junction bases: 8. The CDR3 has 15 amino acids. A word on this clone: The antigen remains undetermined.

The clonotype was recovered from a man between 18 and 29 years old in good health. The specimen sequenced was naive CD4+ T cells sorted from blood. This sample's subset: CD45RA+ positively selected. The V and J genes are TRBV6-5 and TRBJ1-5, with 8 bases fitting TRBD1. Here the CDR3 DNA reads TGTGCCAGCATCTGGGACAGGCAAAACAATCAGCCCCAGCATTTT. This encodes CASIWDRQNNQPQHF.